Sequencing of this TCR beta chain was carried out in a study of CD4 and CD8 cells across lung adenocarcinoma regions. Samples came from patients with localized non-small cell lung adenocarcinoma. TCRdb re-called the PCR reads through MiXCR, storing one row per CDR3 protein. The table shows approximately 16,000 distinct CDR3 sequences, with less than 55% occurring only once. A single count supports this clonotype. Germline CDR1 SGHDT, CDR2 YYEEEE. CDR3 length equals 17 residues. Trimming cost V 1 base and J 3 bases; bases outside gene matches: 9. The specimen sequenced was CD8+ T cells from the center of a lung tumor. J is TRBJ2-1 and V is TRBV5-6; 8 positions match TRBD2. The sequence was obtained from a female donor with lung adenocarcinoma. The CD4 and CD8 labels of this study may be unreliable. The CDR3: CASSLFSAGGFYNEQFF. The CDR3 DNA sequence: TGTGCCAGCAGCTTGTTCTCCGCGGGGGGCTTCTACAATGAGCAGTTCTTC.